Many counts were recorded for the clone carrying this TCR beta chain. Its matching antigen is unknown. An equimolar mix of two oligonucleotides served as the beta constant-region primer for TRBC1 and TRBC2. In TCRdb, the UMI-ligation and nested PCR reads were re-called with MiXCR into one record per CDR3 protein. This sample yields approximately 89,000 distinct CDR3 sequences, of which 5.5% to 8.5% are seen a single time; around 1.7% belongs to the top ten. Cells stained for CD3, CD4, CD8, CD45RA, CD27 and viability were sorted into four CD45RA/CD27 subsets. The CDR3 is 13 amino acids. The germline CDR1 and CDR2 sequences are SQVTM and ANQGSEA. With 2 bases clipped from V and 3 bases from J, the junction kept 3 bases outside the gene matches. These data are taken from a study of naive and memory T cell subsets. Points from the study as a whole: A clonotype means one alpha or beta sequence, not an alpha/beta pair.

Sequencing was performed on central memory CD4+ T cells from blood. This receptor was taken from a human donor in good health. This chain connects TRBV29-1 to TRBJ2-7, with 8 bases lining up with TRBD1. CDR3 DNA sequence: TGCAGCGTTGAATCGACAGGGGACTACGAGCAGTACTTC. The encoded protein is CSVESTGDYEQYF.